The 24 T cell receptor beta chains in this list originate from one sample, sequenced in a study of blood T cells in healthy people across ages. Combining a sample-barcoded 5' primer with a J-beta primer mix, a second PCR ran for about 6 to 11 cycles. TCRdb ran MiXCR on the 5' RACE reads and lists one entry per CDR3 protein. The profile covers approximately 800,000 distinct CDR3 sequences, with roughly 25% appearing a single time and less than 3.5% taken by the ten largest. A further study also used this sample, focusing on T cells of mothers and their children.

The specimen sequenced was blood. The source is a boy younger than 18 in good health.

The chain joins TRBV14 to TRBJ2-7; D not certain. Looked up from germline, CDR1 is SGHDN and CDR2 is FVKESK. CDR3 length equals 13 residues. The V gene lost 1 base and the J gene lost 4 bases, with 8 bases spanning the gap. CDR3 bases: TGTGCCAGCAGCCAAGCTCAGGCTTACGAGCAGTACTTC. Its translation: CASSQAQAYEQYF.

The chain recombines TRBV20-1 with TRBJ1-2, with TRBD1 matching over 9 bases. CDR1 is DFQATT and CDR2 is SNEGSKA in the germline V gene (reference sequence). After removal of 1 base from V and 8 bases from J, the junction contained 5 bases not matched to a gene. This CDR3 is built from 13 residues. The CDR3 here is CSARANRGLGYTF. In DNA form, the CDR3 reads TGCAGTGCTAGAGCTAACAGGGGGCTGGGCTACACCTTC.

This clonotype has just a few counts. The chain uses TRBV20-1 and TRBJ2-3; D gene ambiguous. The germline gives CDR1 DFQATT, CDR2 SNEGSKA (reference sequence). V was pared by 3 bases and J by 0 bases, with 19 bases between. This CDR3 has 17 residues. CDR3 sequence: CSASTTSTRSSTDTQYF. The CDR3 bases are TGCAGTGCTAGTACGACCTCCACCCGTAGTAGCACAGATACGCAGTATTTT.

The chain combines TRBV3-1 with TRBJ2-5, with TRBD2 matching 7 bases. The V segment lost 3 bases and the J segment 3 bases; nucleotides outside the gene matches: 7. The CDR3 is 15 residues long. The germline V gene has CDR1 LGHDT and CDR2 YNNKEL (reference sequence). Here the CDR3 reads CASSQGGWGEETQYF. In DNA, the CDR3 is TGTGCCAGCAGCCAGGGGGGGTGGGGTGAAGAGACCCAGTACTTC.

This clonotype occurred a few times. The junction departs from the called germline gene at one end, perhaps through a read error. The genes are TRBV11-2 and TRBJ2-5, with a possible D match to TRBD1 (5 bases). The CDR3 is 14 amino acids. The germline CDR1 and CDR2 sequences are SGHAT and FQNNGV. The CDR3, as DNA: TGTGCCAACAGCTTAGACAGCAGAGAAGAGACCCAGTACTTC. This sequence encodes CANSLDSREETQYF.

As regards this clonotype: One base away lies a much larger clone, so this may be a sequencing read error. The chain recombines TRBV4-2 with TRBJ2-6; possibly TRBD1 for D (5 bases). The germline CDR1 and CDR2 sequences are LGHNA and YNFKEQ. This CDR3 has 17 amino acids. The CDR3 DNA reads as TGTGCCAGCAGCCAAGATGGGCAGAACTCTGGGGCCAGCGTCCTGACTTTC. Translation gives CASSQDGQNSGASVLTF.

This rearrangement joins TRBV3-1 to TRBJ1-1; D is unresolved. The V gene lost 1 base and the J gene lost 8 bases, with 11 bases spanning the gap. Germline V gene sequence: CDR1 LGHDT, CDR2 YNNKEL (reference sequence). The CDR3 has 13 residues. CDR3 amino acids: CASSQGEGLEAFF. CDR3 coding DNA: TGTGCCAGCAGCCAAGGTGAGGGTTTAGAAGCTTTCTTT.

This clonotype occurred many times. The chain couples TRBV7-2 to TRBJ2-5; D unresolved. CDR3 size: 13 residues. The germline gives CDR1 SGHTA, CDR2 FQGNSA. Trimming pared 5 bases from V and 1 base from J, leaving 8 bases between. CDR3 sequence: CASSQRTQETQYF. CDR3 DNA: TGTGCCAGCAGCCAGAGAACCCAAGAGACCCAGTACTTC.

The chain recombines TRBV15 with TRBJ1-2; D is possibly TRBD1 (5 bases). Germline CDR1 LNHNV, CDR2 YYDKDF (reference sequence). V was shortened by 2 bases and J by 5 bases, with 24 bases between the two germline ends. CDR3 length equals 18 residues. CDR3 sequence (DNA): TGTGCCACCAGCAGAAGCACGGGGGGAAATCTGAGGCAATATGGCTACACCTTC. It is translated as CATSRSTGGNLRQYGYTF.

In this sample, this clonotype turned up a few times. The chain carries TRBV5-5 and TRBJ2-1; the D is unclear. This CDR3 spans 14 amino acids. Per the germline V gene, CDR1 is SGHKS and CDR2 is YYEKEE (reference sequence). V dropped 6 bases and J dropped 2 bases, with 12 bases sitting between them. Here the CDR3 reads CASMFTRAYNEQFF. The CDR3 coding sequence is TGTGCCAGCATGTTTACCCGAGCCTACAATGAGCAGTTCTTC.

Only a few counts were recorded for this clonotype. One junction end disagrees with the germline gene, perhaps due to a read error. V and J are TRBV5-1 and TRBJ2-3, with a weak D call TRBD1 (7 bases). Germline V CDR1 and CDR2: SGHRS, YFSETQ. This CDR3 has 15 amino acids. CDR3 region: CANSLVSRGADTQYF. CDR3 DNA sequence: TGCGCCAACAGCTTGGTTTCCAGGGGGGCAGATACGCAGTATTTT.

V and J are TRBV7-6 and TRBJ2-5; 10 bases map to TRBD2. V shed 8 bases, J shed 4 bases, and the junction held 13 bases outside the gene matches. CDR3 size: 16 residues. Germline CDR1 SGHVS, CDR2 FNYEAQ. This CDR3 reads CASRVGLAGEGETQYF. The DNA of the CDR3 is TGTGCCAGCCGTGTTGGGCTAGCGGGAGAGGGAGAGACCCAGTACTTC.

The V and J genes are TRBV20-1 and TRBJ2-7, with a tentative D call TRBD1 (5 bases). Trimming shortened V by 3 bases and J by 5 bases, and 14 bases separated the two germline ends. The length of the CDR3 is 13 residues. Germline V gene sequence: CDR1 DFQATT, CDR2 SNEGSKA (reference sequence). The CDR3 loop is CSASVWGWDEQYF. The CDR3 DNA follows: TGCAGTGCTAGTGTTTGGGGCTGGGACGAGCAGTACTTC.

The rearrangement uses TRBV28 and TRBJ2-1; D perhaps matches TRBD2 (5 bases). V was cut by 5 bases and J by 7 bases, with 12 bases left in between. Germline V gene lookup returns CDR1 MDHEN and CDR2 SYDVKM. The CDR3 sequence is 13 residues long. The CDR3 sequence: CASSKTRDNEQFF. The CDR3 DNA sequence: TGTGCCAGCAGTAAGACCCGGGATAATGAGCAGTTCTTC.

The V and J genes are TRBV3-1 and TRBJ2-1; 8 bases are shared with TRBD2. The CDR3 totals 14 residues. J lost 5 bases, V lost 9 bases, and 9 bases had no gene match. Germline V lookup: CDR1 LGHDT, CDR2 YNNKEL (reference sequence). The CDR3 protein is CASSFGLANNEQFF. DNA for the CDR3: TGTGCCAGTTCATTCGGACTAGCCAACAATGAGCAGTTCTTC.

This rearrangement joins TRBV3-1 to TRBJ2-6; D not certain. The CDR3 runs 15 residues. Germline V CDR1 and CDR2: LGHDT, YNNKEL (reference sequence). Deletions cut 3 bases from V and 0 bases from J, with 6 bases between. CDR3 sequence (DNA): TGTGCCAGCAGCCAGCGCAGCTCTGGGGCCAACGTCCTGACTTTC. Translated: CASSQRSSGANVLTF.

This chain uses TRBV29-1 with TRBJ1-6; D ambiguous. The CDR3 is made up of 17 amino acids. Germline CDR1 reads SQVTM; CDR2 reads ANQGSEA. With 4 bases removed from V and 0 bases from J, the gap between germline ends came to 16 bases. CDR3 residues: CSVAIGAGRSYNSPLHF. The CDR3 DNA is TGCAGCGTTGCTATCGGAGCTGGGCGCTCCTATAATTCACCCCTCCACTTT.

This rearrangement joins TRBV10-3 to TRBJ2-7; 8 positions agree with TRBD1. This CDR3 spans 16 amino acids. V shed 3 bases and J 6 bases; nucleotides not matched to a gene: 13. Germline lookup yields CDR1 ENHRY and CDR2 SYGVKD. The CDR3 DNA reads TGTGCCATCAGTGACCGGGGTCGGGCAGGGGGCGGCGAGCAGTACTTC. Its protein product is CAISDRGRAGGGEQYF.

This clonotype was seen only a few times. The V gene is TRBV5-5, the J gene TRBJ1-1; D gene unclear. Germline-derived CDR1 and CDR2 are SGHKS and YYEKEE (reference sequence). This CDR3 has 13 amino acids. The ends were cut back, 2 bases at V and 0 bases at J, with 5 bases in the middle. The CDR3, as DNA: TGTGCCAGCAGCTTTTTGGTGAACACTGAAGCTTTCTTT. This codes for CASSFLVNTEAFF.

The chain couples TRBV7-2 to TRBJ2-7, with 9 bases aligning to TRBD1. Per germline, CDR1 SGHTA and CDR2 FQGNSA. The V gene end was trimmed by 2 bases and the J gene end by 2 bases; junction bases not matched to a gene: 4. This CDR3 comprises 15 residues. CDR3 coding DNA: TGTGCCAGCAGCTTATCCGGGACAGGGCCCTACGAGCAGTACTTC. This gives the protein CASSLSGTGPYEQYF.

The chain couples TRBV19 to TRBJ2-3, with D tentatively TRBD1 (6 bases). V shed 7 bases and J shed 2 bases, with 10 bases lying between them. There are 13 residues in the CDR3. Germline values: CDR1 LNHDA, CDR2 SQIVND (reference sequence). As DNA, the CDR3 is TGTGCCAGTACGACAGGCCCCACAGATACGCAGTATTTT. It translates to CASTTGPTDTQYF.

This chain connects TRBV7-3 to TRBJ2-5; D may match TRBD1 or TRBD2 (5 bases each). CDR1 is SGHTA, CDR2 FQGTGA, per germline. V was pared by 5 bases and J by 4 bases, with 17 bases between. The CDR3 length is 15 residues. The CDR3 sequence: CASSQGTLSLETQYF. The CDR3 DNA is TGTGCCAGCAGCCAAGGGACCTTATCCCTAGAGACCCAGTACTTC.

The chain carries TRBV12-3 or TRBV12-4 and TRBJ2-5; D is ambiguous. Trimming took 5 bases from V and 1 from J, leaving 17 bases between them. The CDR3 covers 16 residues. The CDR3 DNA sequence: TGTGCCAGCAGTCCTTCCCCCCAACGGCCCCAAGAGACCCAGTACTTC. Residues: CASSPSPQRPQETQYF.

The chain has TRBV20-1 and TRBJ2-7; D perhaps matches TRBD1 (5 bases). The CDR3 covers 17 residues. In germline, CDR1 is DFQATT, CDR2 SNEGSKA (reference sequence). Trimming shortened V by 6 bases and J by 1 base, and 25 bases separated the two germline ends. The CDR3 region has the DNA TGCAGTGCCTCCCTTCCTCAGGGAAACTTTAAGTCCTACGAGCAGTACTTC. Its protein is CSASLPQGNFKSYEQYF.